This TCR beta chain emerged from a study of T cell responses to AZD1222 COVID-19 vaccine. Trimming stripped 1 base from V and 2 bases from J, with 14 bases between. Germline CDR1 is SGHTA and CDR2 is FQGTGA. This CDR3 spans 17 amino acids. The data were produced by immunoSEQ multiplex PCR, yet TCRdb's version contains in-frame clones alone and is incomplete. The sample holds 120,000 to 150,000 clones, about 92% seen once. The sequence came from an adult in good health. The chain carries TRBV7-3 and TRBJ2-2; D possibly corresponds to TRBD1 (6 bases). This specimen consisted of peripheral blood, obtained on day 0 of AZD1222 vaccination. CDR3 in DNA: TGTGCCAGCAGCTTAAGGGGAGCGGACAGAAACACCGGGGAGCTGTTTTTT. This gives the protein CASSLRGADRNTGELFF. Filled out from reference TRBV7-3 and TRBJ2-2, the complete variable domain reads GAGVSQTPSNKVTEKGKYVELRCDPISGHTALYWYRQSLGQGPEFLIYFQGTGAADDSGLPNDRFFAVRPEGSVSTLKIQRTERGDSAVYLCASSLRGADRNTGELFFGEGSRLTVL.